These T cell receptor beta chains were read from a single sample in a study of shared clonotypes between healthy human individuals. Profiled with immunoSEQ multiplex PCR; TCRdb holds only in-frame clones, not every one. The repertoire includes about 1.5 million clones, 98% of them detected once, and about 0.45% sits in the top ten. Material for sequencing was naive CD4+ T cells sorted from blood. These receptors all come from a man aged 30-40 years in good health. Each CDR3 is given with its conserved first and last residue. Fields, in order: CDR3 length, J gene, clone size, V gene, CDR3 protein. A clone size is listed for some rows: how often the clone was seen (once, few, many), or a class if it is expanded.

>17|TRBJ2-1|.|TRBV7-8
CASILPRVGALNNEQFF
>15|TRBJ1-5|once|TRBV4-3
CASSQNSRGNQPQHF
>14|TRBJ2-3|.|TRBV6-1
CASRTSGSTDTQYF
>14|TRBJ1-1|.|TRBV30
CAWSPFAGTTEAFF
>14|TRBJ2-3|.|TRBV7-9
CASSFRLATDTQYF
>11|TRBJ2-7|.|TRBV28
CASPRGGVQYF
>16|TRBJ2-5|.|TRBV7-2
CASSRIAGDLQETQYF
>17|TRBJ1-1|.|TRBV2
CASSERLVAGMNTEAFF
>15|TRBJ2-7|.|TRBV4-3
CASSRIQGSAYEQYF
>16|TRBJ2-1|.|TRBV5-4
CASSLGPGQLWNEQFF
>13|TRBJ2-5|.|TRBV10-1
CASSSGPQETQYF
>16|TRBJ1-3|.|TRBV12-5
CASGLLVGTSENTIYF
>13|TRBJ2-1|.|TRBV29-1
CSAPWGVGDEQFF
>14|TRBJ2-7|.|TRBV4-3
CASSQDGGSYEQYF
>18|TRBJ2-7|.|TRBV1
CTSSQVGLSGLSSYEQYF
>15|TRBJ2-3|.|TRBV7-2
CASRRLAGGPDTQYF
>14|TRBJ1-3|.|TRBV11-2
CASSQSRAGNTIYF
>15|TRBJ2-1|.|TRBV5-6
CASSLAAGGPNEQFF
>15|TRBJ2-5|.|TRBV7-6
CASSTLAGVRETQYF
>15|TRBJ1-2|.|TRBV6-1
CASSEQPSGGDGYTF
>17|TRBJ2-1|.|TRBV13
CASSFGLVPAGGNEQFF
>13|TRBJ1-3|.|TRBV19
CASSRTDGNTIYF
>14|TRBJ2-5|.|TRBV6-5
CASSYSGGQETQYF
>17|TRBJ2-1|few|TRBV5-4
CASSLLLSGSSYNEQFF
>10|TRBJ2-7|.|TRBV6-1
CASRDYEQYF
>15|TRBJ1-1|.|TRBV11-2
CASSLRTRMNTEAFF
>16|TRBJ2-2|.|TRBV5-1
CASSLWATGLPGELFF
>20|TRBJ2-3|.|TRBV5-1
CASSPMGTSGHEGYTDTQYF
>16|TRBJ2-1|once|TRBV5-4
CASSKTGEGSYNEQFF
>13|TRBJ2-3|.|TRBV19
CASSIDPGSTQYF
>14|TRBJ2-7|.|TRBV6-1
CASSEDRVRYEQYF
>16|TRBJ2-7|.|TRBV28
CASSSTGTGEGYEQYF
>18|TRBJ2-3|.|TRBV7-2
CASSFSPRLAGDQDTQYF